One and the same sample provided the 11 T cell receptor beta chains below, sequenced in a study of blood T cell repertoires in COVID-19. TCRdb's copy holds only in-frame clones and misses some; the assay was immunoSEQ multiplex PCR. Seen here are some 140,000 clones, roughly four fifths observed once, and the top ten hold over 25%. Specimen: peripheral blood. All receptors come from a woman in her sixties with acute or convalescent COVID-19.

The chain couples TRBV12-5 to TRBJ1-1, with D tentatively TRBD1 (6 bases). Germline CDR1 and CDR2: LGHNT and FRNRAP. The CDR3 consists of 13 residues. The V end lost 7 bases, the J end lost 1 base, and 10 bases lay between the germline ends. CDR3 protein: CASALQGNTEAFF. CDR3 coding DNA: TGTGCTAGTGCCCTACAGGGGAACACTGAAGCTTTCTTT.

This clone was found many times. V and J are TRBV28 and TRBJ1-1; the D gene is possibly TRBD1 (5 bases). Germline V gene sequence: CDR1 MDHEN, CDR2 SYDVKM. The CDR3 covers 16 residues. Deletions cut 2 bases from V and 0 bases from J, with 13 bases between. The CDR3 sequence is CASSLRVGGLNTEAFF. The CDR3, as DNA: TGTGCCAGCAGTTTACGCGTCGGGGGACTGAACACTGAAGCTTTCTTT. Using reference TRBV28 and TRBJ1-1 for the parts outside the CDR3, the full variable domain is DVKVTQSSRYLVKRTGEKVFLECVQDMDHENMFWYRQDPGLGLRLIYFSYDVKMKEKGDIPEGYSVSREKKERFSLILESASTNQTSMYLCASSLRVGGLNTEAFFGQGTRLTVV.

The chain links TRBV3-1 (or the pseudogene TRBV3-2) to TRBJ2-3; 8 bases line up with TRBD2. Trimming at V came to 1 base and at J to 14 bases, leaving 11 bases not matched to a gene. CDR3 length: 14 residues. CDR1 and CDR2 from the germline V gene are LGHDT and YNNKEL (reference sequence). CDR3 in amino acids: CASSQVTSGARAYF. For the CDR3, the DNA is TGTGCCAGCAGCCAAGTTACTAGCGGCGCCCGTGCGTATTTT.

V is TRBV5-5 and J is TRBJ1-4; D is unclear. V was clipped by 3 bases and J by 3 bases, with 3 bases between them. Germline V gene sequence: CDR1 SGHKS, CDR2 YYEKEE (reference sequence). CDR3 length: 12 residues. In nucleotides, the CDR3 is TGTGCCAGCAGCTACTCTAATGAAAAACTGTTTTTT. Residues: CASSYSNEKLFF.

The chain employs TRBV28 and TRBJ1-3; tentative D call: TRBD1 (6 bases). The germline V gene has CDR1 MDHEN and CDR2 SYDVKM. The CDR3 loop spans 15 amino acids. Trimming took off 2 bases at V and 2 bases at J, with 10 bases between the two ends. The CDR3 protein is CASSLGGRTGNTIYF. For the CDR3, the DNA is TGTGCCAGCAGTTTAGGGGGCCGAACTGGAAACACCATATATTTT.

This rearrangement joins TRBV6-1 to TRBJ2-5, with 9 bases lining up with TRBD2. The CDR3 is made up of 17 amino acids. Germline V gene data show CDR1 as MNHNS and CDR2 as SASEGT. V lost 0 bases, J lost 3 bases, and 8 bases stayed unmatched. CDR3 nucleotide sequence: TGTGCCAGCAGTGAAGCCCGAGGCGGGGGGGCCGAAGAGACCCAGTACTTC. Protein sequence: CASSEARGGGAEETQYF.

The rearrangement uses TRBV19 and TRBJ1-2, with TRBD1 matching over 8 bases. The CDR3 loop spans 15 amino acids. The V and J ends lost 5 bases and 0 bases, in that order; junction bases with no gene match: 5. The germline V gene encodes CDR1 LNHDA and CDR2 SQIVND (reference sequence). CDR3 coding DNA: TGTGCCAGTAGTCCGGGGGACAGGCCTAACTATGGCTACACCTTC. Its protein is CASSPGDRPNYGYTF.

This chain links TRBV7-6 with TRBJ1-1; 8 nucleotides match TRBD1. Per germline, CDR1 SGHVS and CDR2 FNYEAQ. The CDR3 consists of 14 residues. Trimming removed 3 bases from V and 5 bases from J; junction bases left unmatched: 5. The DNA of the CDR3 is TGTGCCAGCAGCTTGGGGACAGGCGAGACTGAAGCTTTCTTT. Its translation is CASSLGTGETEAFF. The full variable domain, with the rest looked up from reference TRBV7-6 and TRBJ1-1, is GAGVSQSPRYKVTKRGQDVALRCDPISGHVSLYWYRQALGQGPEFLTYFNYEAQQDKSGLPNDRFSAERPEGSISTLTIQRTEQRDSAMYRCASSLGTGETEAFFGQGTRLTVV.

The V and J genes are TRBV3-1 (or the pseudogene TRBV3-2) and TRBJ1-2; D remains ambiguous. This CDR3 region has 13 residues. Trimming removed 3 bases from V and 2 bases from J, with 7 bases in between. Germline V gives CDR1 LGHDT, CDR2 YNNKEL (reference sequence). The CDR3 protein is CASSHSRNYGYTF. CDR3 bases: TGTGCCAGCAGCCACAGCAGGAACTATGGCTACACCTTC.

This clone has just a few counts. CDR3 region: CASSPRQDSQPQHF. CDR3 nucleotide sequence: TGTGCCAGCAGTCCGAGACAGGATAGTCAGCCCCAGCATTTT. This chain joins TRBV6-5 and TRBJ1-5; maybe TRBD1 (6 bases). There are 14 residues in the CDR3. The V and J ends lost 5 bases and 6 bases respectively, with 14 bases between them. Per the germline V gene, CDR1 is MNHEY and CDR2 is SVGAGI.

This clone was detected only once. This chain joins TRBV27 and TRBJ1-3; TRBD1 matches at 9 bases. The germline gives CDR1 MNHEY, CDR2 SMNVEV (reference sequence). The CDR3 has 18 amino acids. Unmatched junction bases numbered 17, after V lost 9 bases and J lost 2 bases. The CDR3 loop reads CARLCRDREKWAGNTIYF. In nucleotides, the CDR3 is TGTGCCAGACTATGCCGGGACAGGGAGAAATGGGCTGGAAACACCATATATTTT.